The source of this TCR beta chain is a study of low-dose radiotherapy and immunotherapy resistance in tumors. On the study more broadly: Cohort 2 was treated with 1 Gy per fraction every two weeks, amounting to 13 Gy across 26 weeks.

TRAV- and TRBV-specific primers, spanning alpha and beta chains, primed first-strand cDNA. It was with a constant-region primer and a V-primer adapter that TCRs were amplified over around 18 PCR cycles. Each CDR3 protein gets one entry after TCRdb re-called the reads with MiXCR. The data contain tens of thousands of distinct CDR3 sequences, 15% to 20% of them seen just once; the ten biggest clones take up less than 3.5%. The time point: before trial treatment. At least ten counts were recorded for this clonotype. With 3 bases removed from V and 4 bases from J, the gap between germline ends came to 12 bases. The CDR3 sequence is 14 residues long. Germline CDR1 reads SGHAT; CDR2 reads FQNNGV.

The material was PBMCs, obtained before treatment. This receptor was taken from a male donor with prostate cancer. The chain has TRBV11-2 and TRBJ2-5; tentative D call: TRBD2 (7 bases). CDR3 sequence (DNA): TGTGCCAGCAGCTTGGAGGGGGGGTCAGAGACCCAGTACTTC. It is translated as CASSLEGGSETQYF.